This TCR beta chain was profiled in a study of patients and donors after allogeneic stem cell transplantation. Points on this clonotype: Mismatch with germline at one junction end may stem from a read error.

The CDR3 loop spans 14 amino acids. The germline CDR1 and CDR2 sequences are SQVTM and ANQGSEA. TCRdb reanalysed the RT-PCR reads using MiXCR and keeps one entry per CDR3 protein. Among about a million distinct CDR3 sequences, about 20% were seen once, and the ten largest hold around 6%. This chain connects TRBV29-1 to TRBJ2-2; TRBD2 matches at 12 bases. The material sequenced was blood, either unsorted or a sorted T cell fraction (not recorded which). This clonotype was sampled from a human donor who was either an allogeneic HSCT recipient or a stem cell or donor lymphocyte infusion donor (not recorded which). It is not recorded whose cells these are; they may come from a transplant donor. The CDR3 bases are TGCAGCGTTCGGACTAGCGGGAACGCCGGGGAGCTGTTTTTT. Protein: CSVRTSGNAGELFF.